Each of the 13 T cell receptor beta chains below was sequenced from the same sample in a study of cytomegalovirus exposure and HLA in healthy donors. In the PCR, 60 Vbeta and 13 Jbeta primers were used. Assay: immunoSEQ multiplex PCR; the TCRdb copy retains only in-frame clones and omits some. Of about 190,000 clones detected, 70% to 80% appear once; the ten largest clones hold less than 2.5%. The sample consisted of PBMCs. Source of these receptors: a young woman in good health and CMV-seropositive.

The chain joins TRBV10-3 to TRBJ2-7, with TRBD1 matching over 8 bases. The CDR3 covers 13 residues. Per germline, CDR1 ENHRY and CDR2 SYGVKD. V lost 7 bases and J lost 3; bases outside the gene matches: 5. The CDR3 nucleotides are TGTGCCATCACCTCACAGGGGGGCTACGAGCAGTACTTC. It yields the protein CAITSQGGYEQYF.

The CDR3 DNA reads TGTGCCAGCAGCGTAGCGGCAGGGGTTCAGCCCCAGCATTTT. Amino acids: CASSVAAGVQPQHF. The chain couples TRBV9 to TRBJ1-5; possibly TRBD1 for D (6 bases). This CDR3 has 14 amino acids. Per germline, CDR1 SGDLS and CDR2 YYNGEE. Trimming took off 0 bases at V and 6 bases at J, with 10 bases between the two ends.

This chain connects TRBV29-1 to TRBJ1-1, with 10 bases matching TRBD1. The junction had 17 bases not matched to a gene; V was cut back by 6 bases and J by 1 base. Per the germline V gene, CDR1 is SQVTM and CDR2 is ANQGSEA. The CDR3 consists of 18 residues. CDR3 residues: CSVAIRTGGTSENTEAFF. CDR3 DNA: TGCAGCGTCGCAATCCGGACAGGGGGAACATCAGAGAACACTGAAGCTTTCTTT.

J is TRBJ2-7 and V is TRBV6-1, with 10 bases fitting TRBD2. V gave up 2 bases and J gave up 4 bases; unmatched junction bases: 8. From germline, CDR1 is MNHNS and CDR2 SASEGT. The CDR3 is 16 amino acids. This chain's CDR3 is CASSEKSGGASYEQYF. The CDR3 DNA is TGTGCCAGCAGTGAAAAAAGCGGGGGGGCTTCTTACGAGCAGTACTTC.

This clone was observed a single time. V gene TRBV7-2 combines with J gene TRBJ2-7; D perhaps matches TRBD1 (5 bases). The V gene lost 7 bases and the J gene lost 3 bases, with 16 bases spanning the gap. CDR3 length equals 14 residues. CDR1 is SGHTA, CDR2 FQGNSA, per germline. The CDR3 DNA follows: TGTGCCAGCACCTCAGGGCCGAGGAGCTACGAGCAGTACTTC. It yields the protein CASTSGPRSYEQYF.

The J gene is TRBJ1-5, the V gene TRBV7-2; no reliable D call. Trimming took off 0 bases at V and 3 bases at J, with 6 bases between the two ends. Germline lookup yields CDR1 SGHTA and CDR2 FQGNSA. There are 14 residues in the CDR3. The CDR3 sequence is CASSLAQPNQPQHF. CDR3 sequence (DNA): TGTGCCAGCAGCTTAGCACAGCCCAATCAGCCCCAGCATTTT.

This clone was detected only once. The V call is TRBV4-3, the J call TRBJ2-1; 8 bases fit TRBD2. V lost 1 base, J lost 7 bases, and 6 bases stayed unmatched. The CDR3 is made up of 15 amino acids. The germline CDR1 and CDR2 sequences are LGHNA and YSLEER. This CDR3 reads CASSQGSGGYNEQFF. DNA for the CDR3: TGCGCCAGCAGCCAAGGGTCGGGAGGGTATAATGAGCAGTTCTTC.

The rearrangement joins TRBV7-9 to TRBJ2-5; TRBD2 matches at 9 bases. The CDR3 covers 13 residues. Germline V gives CDR1 SEHNR, CDR2 FQNEAQ (reference sequence). V was clipped by 5 bases and J by 5 bases; unmatched bases: 3. The CDR3 coding sequence is TGTGCCAGCAGCCCTGGACTAGCGGAGACCCAGTACTTC. Residues: CASSPGLAETQYF. Complete variable domain (other parts from reference TRBV7-9 and TRBJ2-5): DTGVSQNPRHKITKRGQNVTFRCDPISEHNRLYWYRQTLGQGPEFLTYFQNEAQLEKSRLLSDRFSAERPKGSFSTLEIQRTEQGDSAMYLCASSPGLAETQYFGPGTRLLVL.

This rearrangement joins TRBV6-6 to TRBJ2-2, with 8 positions matching TRBD1. The CDR3 has 15 amino acids. Losses at the gene ends were 6 bases for V and 2 bases for J; bases not matched to a gene: 5. CDR1 and CDR2 from the germline V gene are MNHNY and SVGAGI (reference sequence). CDR3 bases: TGTGCCAGCAGCCTAGGACAGGGAAACACCGGGGAGCTGTTTTTT. It specifies CASSLGQGNTGELFF.

V usage is TRBV7-2 and J usage is TRBJ1-2, with a possible D match to TRBD1 (6 bases). Germline assignment: CDR1 SGHTA and CDR2 FQGNSA. The CDR3 length is 14 residues. Trimming stripped 8 bases from V and 1 base from J, with 14 bases between. CDR3 bases: TGTGCCAGCGGCAGGGGCAACCTTAACTATGGCTACACCTTC. It is translated as CASGRGNLNYGYTF.

A few counts support this clone. The rearrangement links TRBV27 to TRBJ2-5, with D perhaps TRBD1 (6 bases). The CDR3 length is 15 residues. Between the trimmed V and J ends, which lost 2 bases and 1 base, there was a span of 11 bases. Germline loops: CDR1 MNHEY, CDR2 SMNVEV (reference sequence). In DNA, the CDR3 is TGTGCCAGCAGTTTAGGAGGCAGGGGCCAAGAGACCCAGTACTTC. Translation gives CASSLGGRGQETQYF.

The genes are TRBV7-2 and TRBJ2-5; 9 bases are shared with TRBD2. V shed 5 bases and J 1 base; nucleotides not matched to a gene: 8. The CDR3 loop spans 16 amino acids. Germline assignment: CDR1 SGHTA and CDR2 FQGNSA. This chain's CDR3 is CASSTTGTSPQETQYF. CDR3 DNA: TGTGCCAGCAGCACCACCGGGACTAGCCCCCAAGAGACCCAGTACTTC.

Turning to this clone: The identical CDR3 is also encoded by other nucleotide sequences in the sample. The rearrangement uses TRBV7-2 and TRBJ1-5; D unresolved. V lost 2 bases to trimming and J lost 6 bases, with 5 bases between them. Germline V gene sequence: CDR1 SGHTA, CDR2 FQGNSA. The CDR3 has 12 amino acids. CDR3 protein: CASSLRGQPQHF. Written as DNA, the CDR3 is TGTGCCAGCAGCTTACGCGGTCAGCCCCAGCATTTT.